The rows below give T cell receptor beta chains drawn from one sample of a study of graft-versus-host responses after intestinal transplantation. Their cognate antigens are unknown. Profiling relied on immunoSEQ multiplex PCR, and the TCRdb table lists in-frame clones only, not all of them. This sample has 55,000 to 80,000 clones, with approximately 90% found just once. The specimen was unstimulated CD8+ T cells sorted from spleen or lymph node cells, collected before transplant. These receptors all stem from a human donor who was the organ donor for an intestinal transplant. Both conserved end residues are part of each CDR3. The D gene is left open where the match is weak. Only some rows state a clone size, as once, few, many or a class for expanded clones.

CDR3 DNA: TGTGCCAGCAGCCTCTCGGGTTTCTCCTACGAGCAGTACTTC; CDR3 protein: CASSLSGFSYEQYF; J gene: TRBJ2-7; V gene: TRBV7-9; D gene: NA; clone size: NA
CDR3 DNA: TGTGCCAGCAGCGTGGGGGGACGAGGAGAAGAGCAGTACTTC; CDR3 protein: CASSVGGRGEEQYF; J gene: TRBJ2-7; V gene: TRBV9; D gene: NA; clone size: NA
CDR3 DNA: TGCGCCAGCAGCTTGGCAGGAAACACTGAAGCTTTCTTT; CDR3 protein: CASSLAGNTEAFF; J gene: TRBJ1-1; V gene: TRBV5-1; D gene: NA; clone size: NA
CDR3 DNA: TGCAGCGTTGTAACCTACGAGCAGTACTTC; CDR3 protein: CSVVTYEQYF; J gene: TRBJ2-7; V gene: TRBV29-1; D gene: NA; clone size: NA
CDR3 DNA: TGTGCCAGCAGCTTACGGCCAGGGGATGGCTACACCTTC; CDR3 protein: CASSLRPGDGYTF; J gene: TRBJ1-2; V gene: TRBV7-9; D gene: NA; clone size: NA
CDR3 DNA: TGTGCCAGCAGCCCGCGAGGTGAGCGGGAAGTCTCAGATACGCAGTATTTT; CDR3 protein: CASSPRGEREVSDTQYF; J gene: TRBJ2-3; V gene: TRBV7-8; D gene: TRBD2; clone size: once
CDR3 DNA: TGTGCCAGCAGCGCGGGGCCTACCTACGAGCAGTACTTC; CDR3 protein: CASSAGPTYEQYF; J gene: TRBJ2-7; V gene: TRBV7-6; D gene: NA; clone size: NA
CDR3 DNA: TGTGCCAGCAGTCAAGGACAGCTGGACATTCAGTACTTC; CDR3 protein: CASSQGQLDIQYF; J gene: TRBJ2-4; V gene: TRBV7-8; D gene: NA; clone size: NA
CDR3 DNA: TGTGCCAGTAGTATTTTAGTCTGGGGGAGGGGCAATCAGCCCCAGCATTTT; CDR3 protein: CASSILVWGRGNQPQHF; J gene: TRBJ1-5; V gene: TRBV19; D gene: NA; clone size: NA
CDR3 DNA: TGTGCCATCAGTCCCCCGGGGGGGGCTAACAATGAGCAGTTCTTC; CDR3 protein: CAISPPGGANNEQFF; J gene: TRBJ2-1; V gene: TRBV10-3; D gene: TRBD2; clone size: NA
CDR3 DNA: TGTGCCATCAGTGTTTCGGCGGGAGTGGCGGATACGCAGTATTTT; CDR3 protein: CAISVSAGVADTQYF; J gene: TRBJ2-3; V gene: TRBV10-3; D gene: TRBD2; clone size: NA
CDR3 DNA: TGTGCCAGTAGTCCGATGGGGGGGCTCTACGAGCAGTACTTC; CDR3 protein: CASSPMGGLYEQYF; J gene: TRBJ2-7; V gene: TRBV19; D gene: NA; clone size: NA
CDR3 DNA: TGTGCCAGCAGTCCAGGCGGGGCCGCCCGTGAAGCTTTCTTT; CDR3 protein: CASSPGGAAREAFF; J gene: TRBJ1-1; V gene: TRBV27; D gene: NA; clone size: NA
CDR3 DNA: TGCGCCAGCAGTTGGCAGGGGGAGACCCAGTACTTC; CDR3 protein: CASSWQGETQYF; J gene: TRBJ2-5; V gene: TRBV23-1; D gene: NA; clone size: NA
CDR3 DNA: TGTGCCAGCAGCTTAGAATCTGCGGAGTCCTACGAGCAGTACTTC; CDR3 protein: CASSLESAESYEQYF; J gene: TRBJ2-7; V gene: TRBV11-2; D gene: NA; clone size: NA
CDR3 DNA: TGTGCCAGCAGCAGAAACGACAGGAGGTACACTGAAGCTTTCTTT; CDR3 protein: CASSRNDRRYTEAFF; J gene: TRBJ1-1; V gene: TRBV7-9; D gene: NA; clone size: NA
CDR3 DNA: TGTGCCAGCAGCTTAGGAGCTTACGAGCAGTACTTC; CDR3 protein: CASSLGAYEQYF; J gene: TRBJ2-7; V gene: TRBV7-9; D gene: NA; clone size: NA
CDR3 DNA: TGTGCCAGCAGCTTAGATCATTCAGAAATCCAAGAGACCCAGTACTTC; CDR3 protein: CASSLDHSEIQETQYF; J gene: TRBJ2-5; V gene: TRBV7-2; D gene: NA; clone size: NA
CDR3 DNA: TGTGCCAGCAACCTGGTGGGGGGGCTGGATGGCTACACCTTC; CDR3 protein: CASNLVGGLDGYTF; J gene: TRBJ1-2; V gene: TRBV6-5; D gene: NA; clone size: NA
CDR3 DNA: TGTGCCAGCAGCCTAGAACGGACAGTGACTAACTATGGCTACACCTTC; CDR3 protein: CASSLERTVTNYGYTF; J gene: TRBJ1-2; V gene: TRBV9; D gene: NA; clone size: NA
CDR3 DNA: TGTGCCAGCAGTTTACCCGAGGACGAGCAGTACTTC; CDR3 protein: CASSLPEDEQYF; J gene: TRBJ2-7; V gene: TRBV28; D gene: NA; clone size: few
CDR3 DNA: TGTGCCAGCAGCGTAGCGGGAGCCACAGCCTACGAGCAGTACTTC; CDR3 protein: CASSVAGATAYEQYF; J gene: TRBJ2-7; V gene: TRBV7-8; D gene: TRBD2; clone size: NA
CDR3 DNA: TGTGCCAGCAGCTTAGCGGGCCTAGCATTAACCTACGAGCAGTACTTC; CDR3 protein: CASSLAGLALTYEQYF; J gene: TRBJ2-7; V gene: TRBV7-8; D gene: NA; clone size: NA
CDR3 DNA: TGTGCCATCAGTGAGTCGGGGGTAGCGGGAGTAAGTAGTGAGCAGTTCTTC; CDR3 protein: CAISESGVAGVSSEQFF; J gene: TRBJ2-1; V gene: TRBV10-3; D gene: TRBD2; clone size: NA
CDR3 DNA: TGTGCCAGCAGTTTACACCAAAGAGGGCTAGCGGGAGTGGTTGAGCAGTTCTTC; CDR3 protein: CASSLHQRGLAGVVEQFF; J gene: TRBJ2-1; V gene: TRBV27; D gene: TRBD2; clone size: NA
CDR3 DNA: TGTGCCAGCAGGAGTACAGGGGTTTGGGCTTTCTTT; CDR3 protein: CASRSTGVWAFF; J gene: TRBJ1-1; V gene: TRBV6-5; D gene: TRBD1; clone size: NA
CDR3 DNA: TGCAGCGTTGAAGGCGAGAACTCCCCCACAGATACGCAGTATTTT; CDR3 protein: CSVEGENSPTDTQYF; J gene: TRBJ2-3; V gene: TRBV29-1; D gene: NA; clone size: NA
CDR3 DNA: TGTGCCAGCAGCACAGGGACCAGCAATCAGCCCCAGCATTTT; CDR3 protein: CASSTGTSNQPQHF; J gene: TRBJ1-5; V gene: TRBV5-6; D gene: NA; clone size: NA
CDR3 DNA: TGTGCCAGCAGCTTAACCCTACGGACAGGAAGGTTTCAAGCTTTCTTT; CDR3 protein: CASSLTLRTGRFQAFF; J gene: TRBJ1-1; V gene: TRBV11-2; D gene: TRBD1; clone size: NA
CDR3 DNA: TGTGCCAGCAGCGGCTGGGGGGGAGACACAGATACGCAGTATTTT; CDR3 protein: CASSGWGGDTDTQYF; J gene: TRBJ2-3; V gene: TRBV5-6; D gene: TRBD2; clone size: NA
CDR3 DNA: TGTGCCATCAGTGAGTCTTCGGGGAACACTGAAGCTTTCTTT; CDR3 protein: CAISESSGNTEAFF; J gene: TRBJ1-1; V gene: TRBV10-3; D gene: NA; clone size: NA
CDR3 DNA: TGTGCCAGCAGCCCCAGCGGGAGGGCTGGAGATGAGCAGTTCTTC; CDR3 protein: CASSPSGRAGDEQFF; J gene: TRBJ2-1; V gene: TRBV9; D gene: TRBD2; clone size: NA
CDR3 DNA: TGTGCCAGCAGCTTGGAGGGACAGGGACAAGAGACCCAGTACTTC; CDR3 protein: CASSLEGQGQETQYF; J gene: TRBJ2-5; V gene: TRBV5-6; D gene: TRBD1; clone size: few
CDR3 DNA: TGCGCCAGCAGCCAAGATTTGTATGAGCGGGTCGACACAGATACGCAGTATTTT; CDR3 protein: CASSQDLYERVDTDTQYF; J gene: TRBJ2-3; V gene: TRBV4-3; D gene: NA; clone size: NA
CDR3 DNA: TGTGCCAGTAACGGGGGGACTGAAGCTTTCTTT; CDR3 protein: CASNGGTEAFF; J gene: TRBJ1-1; V gene: TRBV19; D gene: NA; clone size: once
CDR3 DNA: TGCGCCAGCAGCCCAGGGACAGGGGGTGGCTACGAGCAGTACTTC; CDR3 protein: CASSPGTGGGYEQYF; J gene: TRBJ2-7; V gene: TRBV5-1; D gene: TRBD1; clone size: NA
CDR3 DNA: TGTGCCAGCAGCGGTGGGCACTCCTATGGCTACACCTTC; CDR3 protein: CASSGGHSYGYTF; J gene: TRBJ1-2; V gene: TRBV9; D gene: NA; clone size: NA
CDR3 DNA: TGTGCCAGCGGGACAGGGCTTTACAATGAGCAGTTCTTC; CDR3 protein: CASGTGLYNEQFF; J gene: TRBJ2-1; V gene: TRBV6-5; D gene: TRBD1; clone size: few
CDR3 DNA: TGTGCCACCAGCATGGCCAACATCCCGAACACCGGGGAGCTGTTTTTT; CDR3 protein: CATSMANIPNTGELFF; J gene: TRBJ2-2; V gene: TRBV15; D gene: NA; clone size: NA
CDR3 DNA: TGTGCCAGCAGCGGCGGGAGGGGCGCGGACACTGAAGCTTTCTTT; CDR3 protein: CASSGGRGADTEAFF; J gene: TRBJ1-1; V gene: TRBV9; D gene: NA; clone size: NA
CDR3 DNA: TGCGCCAGCAGCCTATTTACGGGGTGGCGGGGCGAGCAGTACTTC; CDR3 protein: CASSLFTGWRGEQYF; J gene: TRBJ2-7; V gene: TRBV4-3; D gene: NA; clone size: NA
CDR3 DNA: TGTGCCAGCAGCTTAACTCGGACAGAACAAGAGACCCAGTACTTC; CDR3 protein: CASSLTRTEQETQYF; J gene: TRBJ2-5; V gene: TRBV7-8; D gene: NA; clone size: NA
CDR3 DNA: TGTGCCAGCAGCGTAGCTACAGTGGTGCGGGAGGGCCCGGTGAACAATGAGCAGTTCTTC; CDR3 protein: CASSVATVVREGPVNNEQFF; J gene: TRBJ2-1; V gene: TRBV9; D gene: TRBD2; clone size: NA
CDR3 DNA: TGTGCCAGCAGGTACACAGATACGCAGTATTTT; CDR3 protein: CASRYTDTQYF; J gene: TRBJ2-3; V gene: TRBV11-2; D gene: NA; clone size: NA
CDR3 DNA: TGTGCCACCAGCGTTAGACAGGGGGGCACTGAAGCTTTCTTT; CDR3 protein: CATSVRQGGTEAFF; J gene: TRBJ1-1; V gene: TRBV15; D gene: TRBD1; clone size: NA
CDR3 DNA: TGTGCCAGCAGTAACGACAGGGTAAGCAATCAGCCCCAGCATTTT; CDR3 protein: CASSNDRVSNQPQHF; J gene: TRBJ1-5; V gene: TRBV28; D gene: TRBD1; clone size: NA
CDR3 DNA: TGTGCCAGTAGTATAGATGGGGGACAGGGGGTCACCGGGGAGCTGTTTTTT; CDR3 protein: CASSIDGGQGVTGELFF; J gene: TRBJ2-2; V gene: TRBV19; D gene: TRBD1; clone size: few
CDR3 DNA: TGTGCCAGCAGCGTAGACTCTCTGAGCTCCTACGAGCAGTACTTC; CDR3 protein: CASSVDSLSSYEQYF; J gene: TRBJ2-7; V gene: TRBV9; D gene: NA; clone size: NA
CDR3 DNA: TGTGCCAGCAGAACAGACAGGGCGATCTCTGGAAACACCATATATTTT; CDR3 protein: CASRTDRAISGNTIYF; J gene: TRBJ1-3; V gene: TRBV28; D gene: TRBD1; clone size: NA
CDR3 DNA: TGTGCCAGCAGTTACACAGGGTGCGAGCAGTACTTC; CDR3 protein: CASSYTGCEQYF; J gene: TRBJ2-7; V gene: TRBV5-6; D gene: NA; clone size: NA
CDR3 DNA: TGCGCCAGCAGCTTGGTACCATGGACTAGGATCGTGTTTGAGCAGTTCTTC; CDR3 protein: CASSLVPWTRIVFEQFF; J gene: TRBJ2-1; V gene: TRBV5-1; D gene: TRBD2; clone size: NA
CDR3 DNA: TGTGCCAGCAGTTTCGGGGTATCCACCGGGGAGCTGTTTTTT; CDR3 protein: CASSFGVSTGELFF; J gene: TRBJ2-2; V gene: TRBV28; D gene: NA; clone size: NA
CDR3 DNA: TGTGCCAGCAGCCTTTATGACAGGGGCATGAACACTGAAGCTTTCTTT; CDR3 protein: CASSLYDRGMNTEAFF; J gene: TRBJ1-1; V gene: TRBV7-8; D gene: TRBD1; clone size: NA